This is a list of T cell receptor beta chains from one sample in a study of blood T cell repertoires in COVID-19. Only in-frame clones appear in the TCRdb table, and some are missing; sequencing was by immunoSEQ multiplex PCR. Among 200,000 to 250,000 clones listed, 83% were seen once. Sequencing was done on a sample of peripheral blood. Receptor source: a human donor in a cohort sampled during active COVID-19. CDR3s leave out the opening cysteine and the closing phenylalanine or tryptophan. A D gene is named only where the DNA matches it firmly.

J gene	V gene	D gene	CDR3 protein
TRBJ2-3	TRBV9	NA	ASSPLRDTQY
TRBJ2-7	TRBV3-1/TRBV3-2	NA	ASSQDSGQSSYEQY
TRBJ2-2	TRBV18	NA	ASSPPPGNTGELF
TRBJ2-3	TRBV9	NA	ASSVGPSDTQY
TRBJ2-2	TRBV27	TRBD2	ASSFERRGTGELF
TRBJ1-2	TRBV19	TRBD1	ASTMDREWDSYGYT
TRBJ1-1	TRBV6-5	NA	ASSYTYGSRGSEAF
TRBJ2-1	TRBV28	TRBD2	ASSLSRGGNYNEQF
TRBJ2-5	TRBV9	NA	ASSVAGGLRETQY
TRBJ2-7	TRBV2	TRBD1	ASRAGTGTYEQY
TRBJ2-5	TRBV4-2	TRBD2	ASSQVAGGPAGETQY
TRBJ2-7	TRBV28	NA	ASSSVTYEQY
TRBJ1-3	TRBV12-2	NA	ASRLSPLFTGNTIY
TRBJ1-1	TRBV20-1	NA	SASFPSMNTEAF
TRBJ1-6	TRBV5-1	TRBD1	ASSRTGQASSYNSPLH
TRBJ2-2	TRBV11-3	NA	ASGRGGAPNTGELF
TRBJ2-2	TRBV2	NA	ASRGNGGTGELF
TRBJ2-2	TRBV10-2	TRBD1	ASSRDRGDGELF
TRBJ2-3	TRBV25-1	TRBD1	ASSSRGSSTDTQY
TRBJ2-7	TRBV5-1	NA	ASSLEPGGRDEQY
TRBJ1-1	TRBV28	NA	ASTLGREGNTEAF
TRBJ2-5	TRBV6-2/TRBV6-3	NA	ASSLLPARQETQY
TRBJ1-6	TRBV4-2	TRBD1	ASSQDPRGDNSPLH
TRBJ2-7	TRBV5-8	NA	ASSLGRALIYYEQY
TRBJ1-2	TRBV10-2	NA	ASYGGFIGYT
TRBJ1-6	TRBV2	TRBD1	ASSEGAGGNSPLH
TRBJ2-7	TRBV5-1	NA	ASSLEPAYEQY
TRBJ2-1	TRBV27	NA	ASSLSEAINEQF
TRBJ1-1	TRBV4-1	TRBD1	ASSQPRQGPGDTEAF
TRBJ2-1	TRBV6-5	NA	ASSPVRSSYNEQF
TRBJ2-4	TRBV21-1	NA	ASSSEGLAGGLAKNIQY
TRBJ1-1	TRBV7-6	NA	ASSLGEGGGTEAF
TRBJ1-4	TRBV3-1/TRBV3-2	TRBD1	ASSTQGAGEKLF
TRBJ2-1	TRBV5-1	NA	ASSLVTVSYNEQF
TRBJ2-7	TRBV5-4	TRBD1	ASSLGQGAYEQY
TRBJ1-2	TRBV5-4	NA	ASSLVGRGHIDGYT
TRBJ1-2	TRBV7-9	NA	ASSSTSERRHGYT
TRBJ2-3	TRBV28	NA	ASSLRQATDTQY
TRBJ2-7	TRBV28	NA	ASSFVYSADSYEQY
TRBJ1-4	TRBV5-5	NA	ASSLSGWEEKLF
TRBJ2-7	TRBV3-1/TRBV3-2	TRBD2	ASKDRTSGTYEQY
TRBJ1-1	TRBV28	TRBD1	ASDRESGTEAF
TRBJ1-6	TRBV6-5	NA	ASRLFSSYNSPLH
TRBJ2-7	TRBV6-5	TRBD1	ASSYEGGVGQY
TRBJ1-4	TRBV5-6	NA	ASSVSLKLF
TRBJ1-1	TRBV7-2	TRBD1	ASSSGQLLHEAF
TRBJ2-6	TRBV2	NA	ASSVGALSGANVLT
TRBJ2-3	TRBV3-1/TRBV3-2	TRBD2	ASSVSGTSGTDTQY
TRBJ2-5	TRBV9	NA	ASSAIPGDQETQY
TRBJ2-5	TRBV10-1	NA	ASSEATGHQETQY
TRBJ2-1	TRBV20-1	NA	SASPRLPSYNEQF
TRBJ2-1	TRBV7-9	TRBD1	ASSSPTGWSEQF
TRBJ2-7	TRBV19	TRBD1	ASSIPGQGSYEQY